The present entry profiles one T cell receptor beta chain with its context. This entry belongs to a study of Ad26.COV2.S vaccination and SARS-CoV-2 variants. TCRdb's copy holds only in-frame clones and misses some; the assay was immunoSEQ multiplex PCR. The table shows roughly 300,000 clones, with about 86% occurring only once. Germline CDR1 is SGHRS and CDR2 is YFSETQ. V dropped 4 bases and J dropped 1; count of bases not matched to a gene: 7. The length of the CDR3 is 16 residues. Treatment defined: around 19 received Ad26.COV2.S at low or high dose, single or two shots; a few received placebo; per-sample allocation not given. Collection of samples fell on day 63 after the first vaccine or placebo injection. Boston provided a donor who was an adult aged 18-55 years. Expressing Wuhan-strain SARS-CoV-2 spike, an Ad26 vector served as the vaccine.

V is TRBV5-1 and J is TRBJ2-2; 7 positions agree with TRBD1. The sequencing used peripheral blood, collected in a trial of Ad26.COV2.S vaccine versus placebo. The TCR originated in a person between 18 and 59 years old who received the Ad26.COV2.S COVID-19 vaccine or a placebo. CDR3 nucleotide sequence: TGCGCCAGCAGCCCACACCACAGGGGGAACACCGGGGAGCTGTTTTTT. This sequence encodes CASSPHHRGNTGELFF.